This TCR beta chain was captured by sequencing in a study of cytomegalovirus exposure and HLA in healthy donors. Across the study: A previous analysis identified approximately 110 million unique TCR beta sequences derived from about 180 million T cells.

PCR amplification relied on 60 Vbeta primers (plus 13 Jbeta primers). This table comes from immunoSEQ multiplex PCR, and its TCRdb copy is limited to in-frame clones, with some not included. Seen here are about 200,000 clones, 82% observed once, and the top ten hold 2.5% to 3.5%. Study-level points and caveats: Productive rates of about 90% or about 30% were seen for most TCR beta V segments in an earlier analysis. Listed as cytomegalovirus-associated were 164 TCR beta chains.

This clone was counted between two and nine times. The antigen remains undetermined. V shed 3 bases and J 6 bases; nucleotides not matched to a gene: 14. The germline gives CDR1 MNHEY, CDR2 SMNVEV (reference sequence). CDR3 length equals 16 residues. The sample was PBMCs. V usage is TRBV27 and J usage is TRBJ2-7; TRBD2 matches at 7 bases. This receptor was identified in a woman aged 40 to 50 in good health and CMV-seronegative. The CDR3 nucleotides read TGTGCCAGCAGTTTGGGAGGGTCACGTATCCATCGCGAGCAGTACTTC. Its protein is CASSLGGSRIHREQYF.